The present TCR beta chain was sequenced within a study of T cells in Graves' hyperthyroidism and ophthalmopathy. This clonotype was recorded many times. Its antigen is unknown. The CDR3 sequence is 15 residues long. Deletions cut 0 bases from V and 4 bases from J, with 13 bases between. Germline V lookup: CDR1 SGHAT, CDR2 FQNNGV. Researchers amplified the TCR beta CDR3 regions from RNA transcripts. TCR CDR3 underwent first-round RT-PCR with the HTBI primer set. TCRdb redid the calling of the multiplex PCR reads with MiXCR, one entry per CDR3 protein. The data contain approximately 570,000 distinct CDR3 sequences, just under 20% of them singletons. Study-wide findings and caveats: Classification by a 13 V-J model distinguished ophthalmopathy from stable hyperthyroidism. Also found in blood were most expanded thyroid clonotypes above 0.001.

The sequenced sample was blood. The source of this sequence is a man aged 40-49 years with Graves' ophthalmopathy. The chain has TRBV11-2 and TRBJ2-7; TRBD1 might be the D (6 bases). The CDR3 protein is CASSLESRGRYEQYF. For the CDR3, the DNA is TGTGCCAGCAGCTTAGAGTCCAGGGGAAGGTACGAGCAGTACTTC.